This TCR beta chain came from a study of cytomegalovirus exposure and HLA in healthy donors. Vbeta (60) and Jbeta (13) primers were used in the PCR. TCRdb's copy holds only in-frame clones and misses some; the assay was immunoSEQ multiplex PCR. Its table lists over 200,000 clones. This CDR3 is built from 15 residues. Germline V gives CDR1 MNHEY, CDR2 SVGAGI. Trimming removed 6 bases from V and 3 bases from J, with 17 bases in between. Material: PBMCs. This chain joins TRBV6-5 and TRBJ2-5; D call uncertain. The clonotype comes from a woman aged 25-40 years in good health and CMV-seropositive. CDR3 amino acids: CASRVTFLGEETQYF. CDR3 DNA sequence: TGTGCCAGCAGGGTGACTTTCCTAGGAGAAGAGACCCAGTACTTC.